A selection of T cell receptor beta chains follows, all from one sample in a study of cytomegalovirus exposure and HLA in healthy donors. Only in-frame clones appear in the TCRdb table, and some are missing; sequencing was by immunoSEQ multiplex PCR. The table includes roughly 200,000 clones, 70% to 80% detected once. The sample was PBMCs. The receptor set was obtained from a male donor in good health and CMV-seronegative. CDR3s include the opening cysteine and the closing phenylalanine or tryptophan. A D gene is named only where the DNA matches it firmly. Size is stated for part of the rows, as once, few or many counts, or as a class when the clone is expanded.

J gene	D gene	clone size	V gene	CDR3 DNA	CDR3 protein
TRBJ1-1	-	-	TRBV28	TGTGCCAGCAGTCTAGTAGGGGGGGGGAACACTGAAGCTTTCTTT	CASSLVGGGNTEAFF
TRBJ2-2	-	-	TRBV25-1	TGTGCCAGCAGTGAATTCGTCGGGAGTCAGAACACCGGGGAGCTGTTTTTT	CASSEFVGSQNTGELFF
TRBJ2-1	TRBD2	once	TRBV9	TGTGCCAGCAATGTAGCGGGGGGGCCCTACAATGAGCAGTTCTTC	CASNVAGGPYNEQFF
TRBJ2-6	TRBD2	-	TRBV4-1	TGCGCCAGCAGCCTTGGACTAGCGGGGGGGTTCTCTGGGGCCAACGTCCTGACTTTC	CASSLGLAGGFSGANVLTF
TRBJ2-1	-	-	TRBV6-5	TGTGCCAGCCGGGACACCATCTACAATGAGCAGTTCTTC	CASRDTIYNEQFF
TRBJ1-5	-	-	TRBV6-1	TGTGCCAGCAGTGAAGTACAGGTTGATCAGCCCCAGCATTTT	CASSEVQVDQPQHF
TRBJ2-3	-	-	TRBV7-9	TGTGCCAGCAGCTTAGACTACAGGCGGACAGATACGCAGTATTTT	CASSLDYRRTDTQYF
TRBJ2-7	TRBD2	once	TRBV7-2	TGTGCCAGCAGCTCTAGGTGGGGACTAGCGGGAGACTCCTACGAGCAGTACTTC	CASSSRWGLAGDSYEQYF
TRBJ1-6	-	few	TRBV11-2	TGTGCCAGCAGCTTGATTCAGAATTCACCCCTCCACTTT	CASSLIQNSPLHF
TRBJ2-4	TRBD1	-	TRBV30	TGTGCCTGGAGTGTACGTCTGGGACAGGATGACATTCAGTACTTC	CAWSVRLGQDDIQYF
TRBJ1-5	TRBD1	-	TRBV28	TGTGCCGGCAGGACAGGCCGGCAGCCCCAGCATTTT	CAGRTGRQPQHF
TRBJ1-1	-	-	TRBV7-9	TGTGCCAGCAGCTCGGGACAATCCATGAACACTGAAGCTTTCTTT	CASSSGQSMNTEAFF
TRBJ1-5	-	-	TRBV28	TGTGCCAGCATTAAGTACCCCCGTCGGAGTAGCAATCAGCCCCAGCATTTT	CASIKYPRRSSNQPQHF
TRBJ2-7	-	-	TRBV29-1	TGCAGCGGCGGGGTCCGCTACGAGCAGTACTTC	CSGGVRYEQYF
TRBJ2-1	TRBD2	-	TRBV4-1	TGCGCCAGCAGCCAAGTGGCGGGAGCCAATGAGCAGTTCTTC	CASSQVAGANEQFF
TRBJ2-7	-	few	TRBV30	TGTGCCGGGGAGTTTGGGGGGTCTGCCTACGAGCAGTACTTC	CAGEFGGSAYEQYF
TRBJ2-5	-	few	TRBV5-1	TGCGCCAGCAGCTTGTTTAGCGCGCAAGAGACCCAGTACTTC	CASSLFSAQETQYF
TRBJ1-2	TRBD1	many	TRBV5-5	TGTGCCAGCAACCCGACAGGGGGTGGCTACACCTTC	CASNPTGGGYTF
TRBJ2-1	TRBD2	-	TRBV6-1	TGTGCCAGCATGCCGGGACTAGCGGCCTACAATGAGCAGTTCTTC	CASMPGLAAYNEQFF
TRBJ2-1	TRBD2	few	TRBV28	TGTGCCAGCAGCCCCTCACTAGCGGGAGTCTACAATGAGCAGTTCTTC	CASSPSLAGVYNEQFF
TRBJ1-2	TRBD1	-	TRBV6-1	TGTGCCAGCAGCCGGGACAGGTATGGCTACACCTTC	CASSRDRYGYTF
TRBJ2-5	TRBD1	-	TRBV2	TGTGCCAGCATCCAGGGACAGGGGTATGAGACCCAGTACTTC	CASIQGQGYETQYF
TRBJ1-1	-	-	TRBV6-5	TGTGCCAGCAGTTACGGCCTCACTGAAGCTTTCTTT	CASSYGLTEAFF
TRBJ2-3	TRBD2	-	TRBV4-2	TGTGCCAGCAGCCAGACTAGCTCTAGCGGGAGTGGGGCAGATACGCAGTATTTT	CASSQTSSSGSGADTQYF
TRBJ1-5	-	-	TRBV6-5	TGTGCCAGCAATCCTACTGGACAGCTCAATCAGCCCCAGCATTTT	CASNPTGQLNQPQHF
TRBJ1-5	-	-	TRBV28	TGTGCCAGCAGGTCAGACAGTTATCAGCCCCAGCATTTT	CASRSDSYQPQHF
TRBJ2-7	-	-	TRBV4-2	TGTGCCAGCAGCCAGAGCTACGAGCAGTACTTC	CASSQSYEQYF
TRBJ2-2	TRBD2	-	TRBV7-3	TGTGCCAGCAGCTACGGGACTAGCGGGAAGATCGGGGAGCTGTTTTTT	CASSYGTSGKIGELFF
TRBJ2-1	TRBD1	-	TRBV18	TGTGCCAGCTCACCGGACAGGGGTAGCGGTGAGCAGTTCTTC	CASSPDRGSGEQFF
TRBJ2-1	-	-	TRBV28	TGTGCCAGCAGTTTAATTTGGTCTACCCGCTACAATGAGCAGTTCTTC	CASSLIWSTRYNEQFF
TRBJ1-4	TRBD1	-	TRBV7-9	TGTGCCAGCAGCTCACGACAGGGATTGTTTGAAAAACTGTTTTTT	CASSSRQGLFEKLFF
TRBJ2-5	-	-	TRBV28	TGTGCCAGCAGTTACCCCCAGGAGACCCAGTACTTC	CASSYPQETQYF
TRBJ1-5	TRBD1	-	TRBV28	TGTGCCAGCTGGGACAGAAATCAGCCCCAGCATTTT	CASWDRNQPQHF
TRBJ2-2	-	-	TRBV12-5	TGTGCTAGTGGTTTTTTCGGGGGATCGAACACCGGGGAGCTGTTTTTT	CASGFFGGSNTGELFF
TRBJ2-3	-	-	TRBV18	TGTGCCAGCTCACCGATTGAACATTTCACAGATACGCAGTATTTT	CASSPIEHFTDTQYF
TRBJ1-1	-	-	TRBV6-5	TGTGCCAGCAGTTACGGAGCAGCTATGAACACTGAAGCTTTCTTT	CASSYGAAMNTEAFF
TRBJ1-4	-	-	TRBV5-6	TGTGCCAGCAGCTTGGGCGTGAGGGATGAAAAACTGTTTTTT	CASSLGVRDEKLFF
TRBJ2-5	-	-	TRBV2	TGTGCCAGCAGTGAAGTACAGGGGACCCAGTACTTC	CASSEVQGTQYF
TRBJ2-2	TRBD1	-	TRBV6-6	TGTGCCAGCAGTTACCAAGGACAGGGGGACACCGGGGAGCTGTTTTTT	CASSYQGQGDTGELFF
TRBJ1-3	-	-	TRBV28	TGTGCCAGCAGTTTATTCGTCGGAGTCGGAAACACCATATATTTT	CASSLFVGVGNTIYF
TRBJ1-1	-	-	TRBV30	TGTGCCTGGAGGGGACAATTGAACACTGAAGCTTTCTTT	CAWRGQLNTEAFF
TRBJ1-5	-	-	TRBV7-9	TGTGCCAGCAGCAATTCCCTCGGTGAGGGAGGCAATCAGCCCCAGCATTTT	CASSNSLGEGGNQPQHF
TRBJ2-1	-	-	TRBV9	TGTGCCAGCAGCGTAGAGGCTAGCCTATTGTACAATGAGCAGTTCTTC	CASSVEASLLYNEQFF
TRBJ1-3	-	-	TRBV7-2	TGTGCCAGCAGCTTACAGGGTAGCTCTGGAAACACCATATATTTT	CASSLQGSSGNTIYF
TRBJ1-2	TRBD1	-	TRBV6-6	TGTGCCAGCAGTTATCTCAGACAGGGGGCGACCTATGGCTACACCTTC	CASSYLRQGATYGYTF
TRBJ1-2	TRBD1	-	TRBV27	TGTGCCAGCAGTTTATCGAGCCAGGGGGCTGGGTATGGCTACACCTTC	CASSLSSQGAGYGYTF
TRBJ1-4	-	-	TRBV6-5	TGTGCCAGCAGACCAGGACAGTTAAATGAAAAACTGTTTTTT	CASRPGQLNEKLFF
TRBJ2-1	TRBD2	-	TRBV4-1	TGCGCCAGCAGCACCCTAGGAGCGGGAGGGTACAATGAGCAGTTCTTC	CASSTLGAGGYNEQFF
TRBJ2-7	TRBD2	-	TRBV4-1	TGCGCCAGCAGCCCGACTAGCGGGAACACCCCCTACGAGCAGTACTTC	CASSPTSGNTPYEQYF
TRBJ1-2	-	-	TRBV6-5	TGTGCCAGCAGATACGACAGTAACTATGGCTACACCTTC	CASRYDSNYGYTF
TRBJ2-1	TRBD1	-	TRBV28	TGTGCCAGCAGCATAGAAGGGACAGGGTACAATGAGCAGTTCTTC	CASSIEGTGYNEQFF
TRBJ2-3	TRBD2	-	TRBV7-9	TGTGCCAGCAGCGCCTTTAAACTAGCGGGGGACGATACAGATACGCAGTATTTT	CASSAFKLAGDDTDTQYF
TRBJ2-6	-	once	TRBV2	TGTGCCAGCCCCCCCAGGACAGCCCAGTCCGGGGCCAACGTCCTGACTTTC	CASPPRTAQSGANVLTF
TRBJ2-3	-	few	TRBV6-4	TGTGCCAGCAGTGAAAACTACGGGGAGCACACAGATACGCAGTATTTT	CASSENYGEHTDTQYF
TRBJ1-1	TRBD1	once	TRBV7-9	TGTGCCAGCAGCTCGGCCGGGACAGCTAAGAATGAAGCTTTCTTT	CASSSAGTAKNEAFF
TRBJ1-3	-	-	TRBV6-5	TGTGCCAGCAGGGGCGGGGGTTACTCTGGAAACACCATATATTTT	CASRGGGYSGNTIYF
TRBJ1-3	-	-	TRBV7-2	TGTGCCAGCAGCTCACTCTTGGGGGCTAGTGGAAACACCATATATTTT	CASSSLLGASGNTIYF